This T cell receptor (beta chain) was sequenced during a study of regulatory T cells in long-lasting Graves disease. Whole-study results and caveats: Fewer public clonotypes were shared by new patients (roughly 970) than by persistent patients (approximately 2,700). The small sample size may have reduced accuracy.

This clonotype occurred a few times. Its antigen is not identified. The authors built TCR beta libraries using iRepertoire HTBI primers and Arm-PCR of CDR3 regions. TCRdb itself ran the multiplex PCR reads through MiXCR, one entry per CDR3 protein. The sample has around 300,000 distinct CDR3 sequences; roughly a fifth are singletons. Specified time point: persistent/refractory GD, antithyroid drugs over 5 years with positive TRAb. Researchers made the TCR library from RNA that was extracted from PBMCs. The specimen was peripheral blood mononuclear cells (PBMCs), collected when the disease was refractory, from a patient treated with antithyroid drugs. This TCR was recovered from a female donor with Graves disease.

In nucleotides, the CDR3 is TGTGCCAGCAGTTCCACAGGGGAAAGCTCCTACGAGCAGTACTTC. Protein product: CASSSTGESSYEQYF. J is TRBJ2-7 and V is TRBV6-2 or TRBV6-3, with 7 bases that match TRBD1. This CDR3 has 15 residues. CDR1 and CDR2 from the germline V gene are MNHEY and SVGEGT. J gave up 0 bases and V 4 bases, and 6 bases lay outside the gene matches.